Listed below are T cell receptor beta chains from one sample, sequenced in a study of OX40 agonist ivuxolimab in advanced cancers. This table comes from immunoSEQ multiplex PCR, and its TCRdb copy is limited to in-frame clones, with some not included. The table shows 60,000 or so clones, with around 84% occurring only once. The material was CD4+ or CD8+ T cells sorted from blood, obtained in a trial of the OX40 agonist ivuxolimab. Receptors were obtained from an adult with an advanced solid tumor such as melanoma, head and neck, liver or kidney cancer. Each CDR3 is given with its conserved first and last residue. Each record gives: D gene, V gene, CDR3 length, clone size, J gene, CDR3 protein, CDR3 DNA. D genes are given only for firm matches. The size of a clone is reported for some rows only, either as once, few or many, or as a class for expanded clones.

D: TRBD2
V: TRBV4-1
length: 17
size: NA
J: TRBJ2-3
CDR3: CASSQVPSGGASDTQYF
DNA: TGCGCCAGCAGCCAAGTCCCTAGCGGGGGGGCGTCAGATACGCAGTATTTT

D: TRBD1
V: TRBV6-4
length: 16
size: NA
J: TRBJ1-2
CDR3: CASSEKTGGGYYGYTF
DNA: TGTGCCAGCAGTGAAAAGACAGGGGGCGGCTACTATGGCTACACCTTC

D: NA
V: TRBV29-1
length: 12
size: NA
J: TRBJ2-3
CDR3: CSVVPGTDTQYF
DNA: TGCAGCGTTGTACCGGGCACAGATACGCAGTATTTT

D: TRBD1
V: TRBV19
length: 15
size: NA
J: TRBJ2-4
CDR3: CASSPTGGLWNIQYF
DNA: TGTGCCAGTAGCCCGACAGGGGGCCTCTGGAACATTCAGTACTTC

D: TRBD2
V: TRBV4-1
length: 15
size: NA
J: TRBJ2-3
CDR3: CASSTIAGGTDTQYF
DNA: TGCGCCAGCAGCACTATAGCGGGGGGCACAGATACGCAGTATTTT

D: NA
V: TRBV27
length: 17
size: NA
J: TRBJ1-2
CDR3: CASSLSSDRPANYGYTF
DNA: TGTGCCAGCAGTCTCTCCTCCGACAGACCCGCTAACTATGGCTACACCTTC

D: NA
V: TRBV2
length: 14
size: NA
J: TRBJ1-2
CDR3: CARGEGGMNYGYTF
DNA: TGTGCCAGGGGGGAAGGAGGCATGAACTATGGCTACACCTTC

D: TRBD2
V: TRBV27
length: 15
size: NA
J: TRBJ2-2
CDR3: CASSLTSGSSGELFF
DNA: TGTGCCAGCAGTTTGACTAGCGGTTCCTCCGGGGAGCTGTTTTTT

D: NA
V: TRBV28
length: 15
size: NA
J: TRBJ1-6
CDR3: CASSSTGSYNSPLHF
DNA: TGTGCCAGCAGTTCGACAGGTTCCTATAATTCACCCCTCCACTTT

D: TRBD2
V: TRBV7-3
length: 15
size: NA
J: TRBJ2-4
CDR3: CASSRTSGAGNIQYF
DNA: TGTGCCAGCAGCCGGACTAGCGGGGCGGGAAACATTCAGTACTTC

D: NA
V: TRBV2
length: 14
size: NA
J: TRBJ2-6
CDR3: CASSLASGANVLTF
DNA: TGTGCCAGCAGCCTTGCCTCTGGGGCCAACGTCCTGACTTTC

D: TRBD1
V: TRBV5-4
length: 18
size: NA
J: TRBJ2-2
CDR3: CASSFRTGGGLYTGELFF
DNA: TGTGCCAGCAGCTTTCGGACAGGGGGCGGGTTGTACACCGGGGAGCTGTTTTTT

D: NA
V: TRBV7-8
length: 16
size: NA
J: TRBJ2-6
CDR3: CASSLGLNSGANVLTF
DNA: TGTGCCAGCAGCTTAGGTCTGAACTCTGGGGCCAACGTCCTGACTTTC

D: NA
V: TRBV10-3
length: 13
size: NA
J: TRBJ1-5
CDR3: CAISEGVDQPQHF
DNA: TGTGCCATCAGTGAGGGGGTTGATCAGCCCCAGCATTTT

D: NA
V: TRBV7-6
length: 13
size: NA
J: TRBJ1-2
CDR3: CASSLGGARGYTF
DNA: TGTGCCAGCAGCTTAGGGGGGGCGCGAGGCTACACCTTC

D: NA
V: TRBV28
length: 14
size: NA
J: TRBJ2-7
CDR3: CASSFGRASYEQYF
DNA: TGTGCCAGCAGTTTCGGCAGGGCCTCCTACGAGCAGTACTTC

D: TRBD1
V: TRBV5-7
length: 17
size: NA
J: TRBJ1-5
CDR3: CASSTRTGRASISPQHF
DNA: TGTGCCAGCAGCACCCGGACAGGGAGGGCCTCAATCAGCCCCCAGCATTTT

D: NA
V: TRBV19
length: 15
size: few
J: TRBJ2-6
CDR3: CASSISVRGANVLTF
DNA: TGTGCCAGTAGTATATCCGTGCGAGGGGCCAACGTCCTGACTTTC

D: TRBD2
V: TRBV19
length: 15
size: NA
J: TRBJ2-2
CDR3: CASSMVASGTGELFF
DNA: TGTGCCAGTAGTATGGTCGCTAGCGGGACCGGGGAGCTGTTTTTT

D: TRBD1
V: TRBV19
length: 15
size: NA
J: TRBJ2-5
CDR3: CASSIGQGRQETQYF
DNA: TGTGCCAGTAGTATCGGACAGGGGCGCCAAGAGACCCAGTACTTC

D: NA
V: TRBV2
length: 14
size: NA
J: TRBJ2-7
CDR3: CASSHTTETYEQYF
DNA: TGTGCCAGCAGTCATACGACAGAGACCTACGAGCAGTACTTC

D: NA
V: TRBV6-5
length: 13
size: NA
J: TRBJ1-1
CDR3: CASEMNVNTEAFF
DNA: TGTGCCAGCGAGATGAATGTGAACACTGAAGCTTTCTTT

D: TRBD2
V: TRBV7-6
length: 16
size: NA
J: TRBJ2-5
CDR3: CASSSTGRGARETQYF
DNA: TGTGCCAGCAGCTCCACCGGGCGGGGGGCGAGGGAGACCCAGTACTTC

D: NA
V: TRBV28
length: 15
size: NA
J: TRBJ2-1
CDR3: CASSSHDRSYNEQFF
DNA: TGTGCCAGCAGTTCCCACGACAGGAGTTACAATGAGCAGTTCTTC

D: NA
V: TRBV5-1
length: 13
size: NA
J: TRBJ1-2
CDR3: CASSLDRNYGYTF
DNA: TGCGCCAGCAGCTTGGACAGAAACTATGGCTACACCTTC

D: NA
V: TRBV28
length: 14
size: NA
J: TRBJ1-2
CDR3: CASSSQQGDYGYTF
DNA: TGTGCCAGCAGTTCGCAACAGGGAGACTATGGCTACACCTTC

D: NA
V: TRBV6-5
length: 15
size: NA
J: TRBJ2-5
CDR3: CASSYSSPVQETQYF
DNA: TGTGCCAGCAGTTATAGTAGTCCCGTCCAAGAGACCCAGTACTTC

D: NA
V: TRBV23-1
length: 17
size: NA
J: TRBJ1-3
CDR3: CASSQRGRGASGNTIYF
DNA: TGCGCCAGCAGTCAAAGGGGGAGGGGAGCCTCTGGAAACACCATATATTTT

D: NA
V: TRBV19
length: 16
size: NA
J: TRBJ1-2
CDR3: CASSIVRGTANYGYTF
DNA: TGTGCCAGTAGTATAGTACGGGGAACAGCTAACTATGGCTACACCTTC

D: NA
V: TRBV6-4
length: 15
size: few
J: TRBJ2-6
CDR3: CASSGSPAAANVLTF
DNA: TGTGCCAGCAGTGGCTCGCCGGCCGCGGCCAACGTCCTGACTTTC

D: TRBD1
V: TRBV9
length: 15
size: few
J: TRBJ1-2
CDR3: CASSVGGRGGYGYTF
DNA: TGTGCCAGCAGCGTAGGAGGCAGGGGGGGCTATGGCTACACCTTC

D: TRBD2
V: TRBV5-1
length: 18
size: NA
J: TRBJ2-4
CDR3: CASSWRTSGGAGGNIQYF
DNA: TGCGCCAGCAGCTGGAGGACTAGCGGGGGAGCCGGGGGAAACATTCAGTACTTC

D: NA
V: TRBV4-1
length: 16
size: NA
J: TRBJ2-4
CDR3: CASSQVRVRERNIQYF
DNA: TGCGCCAGCAGCCAAGTGAGGGTACGGGAAAGAAACATTCAGTACTTC

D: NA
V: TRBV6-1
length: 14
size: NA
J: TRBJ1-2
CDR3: CASSERGSAYGYTF
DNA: TGTGCCAGCAGTGAACGCGGGTCCGCCTATGGCTACACCTTC

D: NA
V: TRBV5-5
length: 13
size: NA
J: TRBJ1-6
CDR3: CASSLSGNSPLHF
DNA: TGTGCCAGCAGCTTATCCGGGAATTCACCCCTCCACTTT

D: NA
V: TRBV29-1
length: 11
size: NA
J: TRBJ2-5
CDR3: CSAQGQETQYF
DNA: TGCAGCGCCCAGGGCCAAGAGACCCAGTACTTC

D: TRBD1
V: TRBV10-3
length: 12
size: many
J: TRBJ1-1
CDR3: CATTTGGTEAFF
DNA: TGTGCCACCACTACAGGGGGAACTGAAGCTTTCTTT

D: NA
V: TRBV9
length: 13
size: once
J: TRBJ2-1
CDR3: CASSVSDYNEQFF
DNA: TGTGCCAGCAGCGTATCGGATTACAATGAGCAGTTCTTC

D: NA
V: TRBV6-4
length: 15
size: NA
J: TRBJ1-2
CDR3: CASSDSSGGSYGYTF
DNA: TGTGCCAGCAGTGACTCGAGCGGGGGTTCTTATGGCTACACCTTC

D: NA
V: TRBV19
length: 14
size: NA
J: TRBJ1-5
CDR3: CASNAGSSNQPQHF
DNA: TGTGCCAGTAACGCAGGATCTAGCAATCAGCCCCAGCATTTT

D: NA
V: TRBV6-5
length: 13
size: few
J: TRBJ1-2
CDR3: CASRTPGAGGYTF
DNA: TGTGCCAGCAGGACTCCAGGGGCTGGTGGCTACACCTTC

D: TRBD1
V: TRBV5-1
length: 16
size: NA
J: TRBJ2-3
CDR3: CASSLAVGTGPDTQYF
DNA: TGCGCCAGCAGCTTGGCAGTCGGGACAGGACCAGATACGCAGTATTTT

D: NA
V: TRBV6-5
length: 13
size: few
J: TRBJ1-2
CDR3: CASSEVKAYGYTF
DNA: TGTGCCAGCAGTGAAGTAAAGGCCTATGGCTACACCTTC

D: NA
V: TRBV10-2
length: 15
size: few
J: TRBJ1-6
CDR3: CASKEENSYNSPLHF
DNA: TGCGCCAGCAAAGAGGAAAACTCCTATAATTCACCCCTCCACTTT

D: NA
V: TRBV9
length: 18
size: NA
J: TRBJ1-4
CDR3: CASSVDSVGVATNEKLFF
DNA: TGTGCCAGCAGCGTAGATTCGGTAGGAGTTGCAACTAATGAAAAACTGTTTTTT

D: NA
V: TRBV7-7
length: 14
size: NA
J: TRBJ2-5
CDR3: CASSVDGPQETQYF
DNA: TGTGCTAGCAGCGTGGATGGACCCCAAGAGACCCAGTACTTC

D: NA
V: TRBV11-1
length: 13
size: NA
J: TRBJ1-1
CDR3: CASSLQTVSEAFF
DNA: TGTGCCAGCAGCCTACAGACCGTCTCTGAAGCTTTCTTT

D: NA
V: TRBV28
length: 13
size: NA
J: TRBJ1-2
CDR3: CASSPGPALGYTF
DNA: TGTGCCAGCAGTCCGGGACCGGCGTTAGGCTACACCTTC

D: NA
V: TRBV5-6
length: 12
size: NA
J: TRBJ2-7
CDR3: CASSNSMEEQYF
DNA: TGTGCCAGCAGCAACTCTATGGAGGAGCAGTACTTC

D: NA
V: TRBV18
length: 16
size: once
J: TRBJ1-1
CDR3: CASSRDPEGVSTEAFF
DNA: TGTGCCAGCTCACGGGACCCAGAGGGGGTGAGCACTGAAGCTTTCTTT

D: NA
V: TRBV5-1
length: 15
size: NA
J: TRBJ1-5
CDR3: CASSPSAGADQPQHF
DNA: TGCGCCAGCTCCCCTTCAGCGGGGGCCGATCAGCCCCAGCATTTT

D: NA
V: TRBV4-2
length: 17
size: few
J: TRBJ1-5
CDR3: CASSQDDFRQINQPQHF
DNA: TGTGCCAGCAGCCAAGACGATTTTAGACAGATCAATCAGCCCCAGCATTTT

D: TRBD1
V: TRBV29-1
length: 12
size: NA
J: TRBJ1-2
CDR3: CSVGTGGYGYTF
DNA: TGCAGCGTCGGGACAGGGGGCTATGGCTACACCTTC

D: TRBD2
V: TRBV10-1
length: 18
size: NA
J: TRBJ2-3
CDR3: CASSETLGLALGPDTQYF
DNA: TGCGCCAGCAGTGAGACCTTGGGACTAGCGTTAGGTCCAGATACGCAGTATTTT